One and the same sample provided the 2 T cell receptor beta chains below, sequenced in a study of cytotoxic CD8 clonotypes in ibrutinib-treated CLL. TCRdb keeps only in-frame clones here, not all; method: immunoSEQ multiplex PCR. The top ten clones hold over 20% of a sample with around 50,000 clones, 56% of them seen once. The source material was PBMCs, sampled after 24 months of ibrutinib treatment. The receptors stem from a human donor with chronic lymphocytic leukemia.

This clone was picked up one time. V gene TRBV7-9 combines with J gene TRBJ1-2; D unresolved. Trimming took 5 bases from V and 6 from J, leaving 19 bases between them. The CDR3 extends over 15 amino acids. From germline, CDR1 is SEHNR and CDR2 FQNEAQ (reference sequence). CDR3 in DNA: TGTGCCAGCAGCCCGCGACGCCTGGGAGGGCATGGCTACACCTTC. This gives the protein CASSPRRLGGHGYTF.

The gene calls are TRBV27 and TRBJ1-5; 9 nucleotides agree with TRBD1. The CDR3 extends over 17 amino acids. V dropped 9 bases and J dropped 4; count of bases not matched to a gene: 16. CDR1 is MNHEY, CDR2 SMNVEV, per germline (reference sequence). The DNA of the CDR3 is TGTGCCAGTCGGACAGGGGCCTCCGGAGACCCTAATCAGCCCCAGCATTTT. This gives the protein CASRTGASGDPNQPQHF.